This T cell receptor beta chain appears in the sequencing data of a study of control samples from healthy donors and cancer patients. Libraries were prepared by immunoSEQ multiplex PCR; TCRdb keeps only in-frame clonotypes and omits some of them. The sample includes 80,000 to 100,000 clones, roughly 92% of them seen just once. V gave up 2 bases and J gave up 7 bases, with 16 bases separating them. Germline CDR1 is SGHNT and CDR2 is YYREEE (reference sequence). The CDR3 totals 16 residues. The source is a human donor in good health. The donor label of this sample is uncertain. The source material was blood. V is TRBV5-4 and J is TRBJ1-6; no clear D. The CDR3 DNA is TGTGCCAGCAGCTTCTATTTCAAGGATATGAATTCACCCCTCCACTTT. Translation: CASSFYFKDMNSPLHF.